Reported below is one TCR beta chain. Its antigen remains unidentified. TCRdb ran MiXCR on the RT-PCR reads and lists one entry per CDR3 protein. Altogether 400,000 to 650,000 distinct CDR3 sequences are present, approximately 7.2% being singletons, with the ten largest covering under 15%. This sample is drawn from a study of response to subunit inactivated influenza vaccine. Study outcomes and limitations: It was suggested by the authors that few new T cells are recruited by each seasonal influenza vaccination.

V lost 1 base and J lost 1, with 8 bases in between. CDR3 length: 16 amino acids. Looked up from germline, CDR1 is LGHNA and CDR2 is YSLEER. This receptor was taken from a man aged 45-69 years who received an inactivated influenza vaccine. The sequences come from PBMCs from blood, collected roughly 24 months after vaccination. V and J are TRBV4-3 and TRBJ2-6; weak D call: TRBD2 (5 bases). CDR3 DNA sequence: TGCGCCAGCAGCCAAGTGCCGGGGTCTGGGGCCAACGTCCTGACTTTC. Its protein is CASSQVPGSGANVLTF.